This entry is about one T cell receptor (beta chain). CDR3 length: 15 residues. V was clipped by 2 bases and J by 4 bases, with 12 bases between them. CDR1 and CDR2 from the germline V gene are MNHEY and SMNVEV (reference sequence). These data come from a study of blood T cell repertoires in COVID-19. About the study: Material from acute and convalescent COVID-19 was sourced from the United States, Italy and Spain. T cells, B-cell-depleted T cells, or PBMCs supplied cDNA or gDNA.

Per the study methods: Using reference gene primer amplification, nucleated cell counts were estimated. Produced via immunoSEQ multiplex PCR; TCRdb's table is partial and in-frame only. V and J calls and clone size are copied from that table; D and trimming were computed from the DNA. There are roughly 200,000 clones in the sample; around 90% occur only once, and around 2.7% lies in the top ten. The TCR was taken from a man between 60 and 75 years old with acute or convalescent COVID-19. Material for sequencing was peripheral blood. This chain uses TRBV27 with TRBJ1-3; D perhaps matches TRBD1 (5 bases). The CDR3 sequence: CASSLGKGLGNTIYF. The CDR3 DNA follows: TGTGCCAGCAGTTTAGGGAAGGGGCTGGGAAACACCATATATTTT.